At least ten counts were recorded for the clone carrying this TCR beta chain. The sample comes from a study of tumor and adjacent non-tumor tissue in lung cancer. Across the study: Aged about 30 to 76 years, patients included roughly ten men and about 5 women with stage I to III disease.

This CDR3 spans 16 amino acids. The germline gives CDR1 SQVTM, CDR2 ANQGSEA. The V end lost 0 bases, the J end lost 5 bases, and 16 bases lay between the germline ends. The template was RNA from unsorted bulk tissue. Three rounds of nested PCR, following a modified ARM-PCR protocol, produced the TCRbeta library. A single record per CDR3 protein comes from TCRdb applying MiXCR to the multiplex PCR reads. The sample has 200,000 to 250,000 distinct CDR3 sequences, 60% to 75% seen once. The chain employs TRBV29-1 and TRBJ1-4; no clear D gene. The source of this sequence is a man in his 60s with non-small cell lung cancer. Sequencing was carried out using lung tumor tissue. The CDR3 nucleotides are TGCAGCGTTGAAGAAGCCGTGGGCAGATTGAATGAAAAACTGTTTTTT. Residues: CSVEEAVGRLNEKLFF. The whole variable domain, filled in from reference TRBV29-1 and TRBJ1-4, reads SAVISQKPSRDICQRGTSLTIQCQVDSQVTMMFWYRQQPGQSLTLIATANQGSEATYESGFVIDKFPISRPNLTFSTLTVSNMSPEDSSIYLCSVEEAVGRLNEKLFFGSGTQLSVL.